This T cell receptor beta chain was identified in a study of cytomegalovirus exposure and HLA in healthy donors. Across the whole study: An earlier analysis identified 95 million to 120 million unique TCR beta sequences in 170 million or so T cells. Unique TCRs from HLA-typed donors, approximately 80 million of them, were held in an early data release.

The PCR ran on 60 Vbeta and 13 Jbeta primers. Profiled with immunoSEQ multiplex PCR; TCRdb holds only in-frame clones, not every one. The sample carries roughly 120,000 clones, just under 75% recorded once. The germline gives CDR1 MNHEY, CDR2 SVGAGI. The ends were cut back, 7 bases at V and 7 bases at J, with 8 bases in the middle. This CDR3 is 11 amino acids long. This clonotype was sampled from a man in his 60s in good health and CMV-seropositive. The sample was PBMCs. This sequence joins TRBV6-5 and TRBJ2-1; a possible D gene is TRBD1 (6 bases). CDR3 DNA: TGTGCCAGCAAAAGGGGGAATGAGCAGTTCTTC. Translating it yields CASKRGNEQFF.